Sequencing of this T cell receptor beta chain was carried out in a study of beta chain features in type 1 diabetes. The CDR3 runs 15 residues. J was trimmed by 1 base and V by 6 bases; bases with no gene match: 4. Germline V CDR1 and CDR2: MNHNS, SASEGT. All of the isolated RNA was reverse transcribed, so expressed TCRB transcripts were sequenced. Produced via immunoSEQ multiplex PCR; TCRdb's table is partial and in-frame only. The sample lists around 150,000 clones; about 8.1% were seen once. This clone appeared a few times. The sample consisted of central memory CD4+ T cells from blood. This chain connects TRBV6-1 to TRBJ2-1; 9 nucleotides agree with TRBD2. The clonotype originates from a man aged 18 to 30 in good health. As DNA, the CDR3 is TGTGCCAGCAGCCCGACTAGCGGTTCCTACAATGAGCAGTTCTTC. Its translation: CASSPTSGSYNEQFF.